The next 32 T cell receptor beta chains were all read from a single sample in a study of molecular identifiers for immune sequencing clone quantification. A single record per CDR3 protein comes from TCRdb applying MiXCR to the PCR reads. The table shows some 580,000 distinct CDR3 sequences, with about 25% occurring only once. The sequenced sample consisted of naive CD8+ T cells from blood, with Jurkat cell RNA spiked in. Subset defined: FACS-sorted CD8+CD4-CCR7+CD45RA+ naive T cells. Receptor source: a human donor in good health. Some libraries in this study had Jurkat cell RNA spiked in.

This clonotype has more than one count but fewer than ten. V usage is TRBV6-2 or TRBV6-3 and J usage is TRBJ2-7; 7 nucleotides align to TRBD1. Losses at the gene ends were 2 bases for V and 0 bases for J; bases not matched to a gene: 7. This CDR3 has 16 residues. Per the germline V gene, CDR1 is MNHEY and CDR2 is SVGEGT. The CDR3 spells CASSYPEDRYSYEQYF. Here the CDR3 DNA reads TGTGCCAGCAGTTACCCCGAGGACAGGTACTCCTACGAGCAGTACTTC.

This clonotype occurred many times. This sequence joins TRBV29-1 and TRBJ2-5; maybe TRBD2 (6 bases). The CDR3 is made up of 15 amino acids. Between the trimmed V and J ends, which lost 5 bases and 9 bases, there was a span of 25 bases. CDR1 is SQVTM, CDR2 ANQGSEA, per germline. CDR3 in amino acids: CSVRPHDGVPGAQYF. CDR3 DNA sequence: TGCAGCGTTCGTCCTCACGACGGGGTCCCGGGGGCCCAGTACTTC. Combining the CDR3 with reference TRBV29-1 and TRBJ2-5 gives the whole variable domain SAVISQKPSRDICQRGTSLTIQCQVDSQVTMMFWYRQQPGQSLTLIATANQGSEATYESGFVIDKFPISRPNLTFSTLTVSNMSPEDSSIYLCSVRPHDGVPGAQYFGPGTRLLVL.

This chain links TRBV5-6 with TRBJ2-7; TRBD2 is a possible D gene (5 bases). V gave up 0 bases and J gave up 5 bases, with 9 bases separating them. CDR3 length: 13 amino acids. Germline loops: CDR1 SGHDT, CDR2 YYEEEE. The CDR3 reads CASSLGELDEQYF. CDR3 coding DNA: TGTGCCAGCAGCTTGGGGGAGCTTGACGAGCAGTACTTC.

This clonotype occurred many times. The chain is built from TRBV19 and TRBJ2-1; D is unresolved. V was trimmed by 3 bases and J by 7 bases, leaving 13 bases between them. From germline, CDR1 is LNHDA and CDR2 SQIVND (reference sequence). CDR3 length: 14 residues. CDR3 amino acids: CASSMTGPRNEQFF. The DNA of the CDR3 is TGTGCCAGTAGTATGACGGGCCCTCGGAATGAGCAGTTCTTC. The complete variable domain, with remaining parts taken from reference TRBV19 and TRBJ2-1, reads DGGITQSPKYLFRKEGQNVTLSCEQNLNHDAMYWYRQDPGQGLRLIYYSQIVNDFQKGDIAEGYSVSREKKESFPLTVTSAQKNPTAFYLCASSMTGPRNEQFFGPGTRLTVL.

This clonotype showed up just a few times. The chain combines TRBV23-1 with TRBJ1-6; TRBD1 is a possible D gene (6 bases). TRBV23-1 is assigned to the ORF class and has an uncertain function. The germline V and J ends were trimmed by 4 bases and 4 bases, with 14 bases remaining between them. This CDR3 is built from 16 residues. The CDR3 DNA sequence: TGCGCCAGCAGTCCTCGCGGGACACTATATAATTCACCCCTCCACTTT. Translating it yields CASSPRGTLYNSPLHF.

The gene calls are TRBV5-1 and TRBJ2-7, with D perhaps given as TRBD1 or TRBD2 (5 bases each). Looked up from germline, CDR1 is SGHRS and CDR2 is YFSETQ. V lost 4 bases and J lost 3, with 20 bases in between. The CDR3 extends over 16 amino acids. This CDR3 reads CASSPDSGRRNYEQYF. DNA for the CDR3: TGCGCCAGCAGCCCCGATTCGGGACGGAGAAACTACGAGCAGTACTTC. The full variable domain, with the rest looked up from reference TRBV5-1 and TRBJ2-7, is KAGVTQTPRYLIKTRGQQVTLSCSPISGHRSVSWYQQTPGQGLQFLFEYFSETQRNKGNFPGRFSGRQFSNSRSEMNVSTLELGDSALYLCASSPDSGRRNYEQYFGPGTRLTVT.

Only a few counts were recorded for this clonotype. The chain uses TRBV29-1 and TRBJ2-1; 8 positions agree with TRBD1. The CDR3 consists of 15 residues. With V trimmed by 6 bases and J by 3 bases, 10 bases remained unmatched. Per the germline V gene, CDR1 is SQVTM and CDR2 is ANQGSEA. The CDR3 DNA follows: TGCAGCGTGACATACGCGGACAGGGACTACAATGAGCAGTTCTTC. As protein: CSVTYADRDYNEQFF.

This clonotype was found many times. The chain joins TRBV5-6 to TRBJ2-3, with D hard to call. The ends were cut back, 4 bases at V and 2 bases at J, with 11 bases in the middle. CDR3 size: 14 residues. The V gene's germline CDR1 is SGHDT and CDR2 YYEEEE. The CDR3 bases are TGTGCCAGCAGCGGCTTAGAGGCCACAGATACGCAGTATTTT. It translates to CASSGLEATDTQYF.

This clonotype occurred many times. The V call is TRBV27, the J call TRBJ1-1; tentative D call: TRBD1 (5 bases). The CDR3 has 14 amino acids. CDR1 and CDR2 from the germline V gene are MNHEY and SMNVEV (reference sequence). The ends were cut back, 1 base at V and 6 bases at J, with 12 bases in the middle. CDR3 protein: CASSLWQGGAEAFF. For the CDR3, the DNA is TGTGCCAGCAGTTTATGGCAGGGAGGCGCTGAAGCTTTCTTT.

The sample holds a few counts of this clonotype. This CDR3 reads CSARDRASIIFGTDTQYF. In DNA form, the CDR3 reads TGCAGTGCTAGAGATCGGGCGTCGATCATTTTCGGCACAGATACGCAGTATTTT. The chain combines TRBV20-1 with TRBJ2-3; unclear D gene. The germline gives CDR1 DFQATT, CDR2 SNEGSKA (reference sequence). The CDR3 consists of 18 residues. With 0 bases removed from V and 1 base from J, the gap between germline ends came to 20 bases.

To note about this clonotype: This may be a read error: a much more frequent sequence differs by one nucleotide. The chain links TRBV5-1 to TRBJ2-1; D perhaps matches TRBD2 (5 bases). This CDR3 contains 16 residues. From germline, CDR1 is SGHRS and CDR2 YFSETQ. The CDR3 loop is CVSSLDLGSSYNEQFF. The CDR3 DNA reads as TGCGTCAGCAGCTTGGATCTGGGGAGCTCCTACAATGAGCAGTTCTTC.

Only a few counts were recorded for this clonotype. The chain carries TRBV20-1 and TRBJ2-4; 12 bases are shared with TRBD1. The CDR3 consists of 18 residues. Germline CDR1 DFQATT, CDR2 SNEGSKA (reference sequence). Trimming cost V 1 base and J 1 base; bases outside gene matches: 8. CDR3 bases: TGCAGTGCTAGAGGACCGGGACAGGGGGCGGAGGCCAAAAACATTCAGTACTTC. Protein sequence: CSARGPGQGAEAKNIQYF.

This clonotype occurred a few times. The chain joins TRBV27 to TRBJ1-2, with D perhaps matching TRBD1 (6 bases). V lost 2 bases and J 3 bases, leaving 16 bases between the germline ends. Germline V lookup: CDR1 MNHEY, CDR2 SMNVEV (reference sequence). This CDR3 is built from 16 residues. The CDR3 DNA reads TGTGCCAGCAGTTTAGGACAGAGTGGGGTGTACTATGGCTACACCTTC. This sequence encodes CASSLGQSGVYYGYTF.

There are a few counts of this clonotype. This sequence joins TRBV19 and TRBJ2-1; 9 bases fit TRBD1. The length of the CDR3 is 14 residues. Per germline, CDR1 LNHDA and CDR2 SQIVND (reference sequence). Losses at the gene ends were 1 base for V and 15 bases for J; bases not matched to a gene: 10. The CDR3 is CASSIGGQGLELFF. CDR3 coding DNA: TGTGCCAGTAGTATAGGGGGACAGGGTCTAGAACTGTTCTTC.

This clonotype was found many times. The V call is TRBV5-6, the J call TRBJ1-2; D possibly corresponds to TRBD1 (5 bases). Trimming stripped 2 bases from V and 0 bases from J, with 11 bases between. Germline V gives CDR1 SGHDT, CDR2 YYEEEE. This CDR3 comprises 15 residues. The CDR3 loop is CASSFRQLANYGYTF. CDR3 coding DNA: TGTGCCAGCAGCTTTCGACAGCTAGCTAACTATGGCTACACCTTC.

At least ten counts were recorded for this clonotype. V and J are TRBV2 and TRBJ1-2; D remains ambiguous. Trimming stripped 2 bases from V and 1 base from J, with 5 bases between. This CDR3 comprises 13 residues. Germline values: CDR1 SNHLY, CDR2 FYNNEI. CDR3 sequence reads: CASSEQNNYGYTF. The CDR3 DNA is TGTGCCAGCAGTGAACAGAATAACTATGGCTACACCTTC.

Turning to this clonotype: This sequence may be a read error, since a much larger clone differs from it by one base. The J gene is TRBJ2-7, the V gene TRBV21-1; no DNA check was done on the table's D call, TRBD2. TRBV21-1 is flagged as a pseudogene. The CDR3 has 13 amino acids. The CDR3 nucleotides are TGTGCCAGCAGCAACTACGGAGGGTACGAGCAGTACTTC. Amino acid sequence: CASSNYGGYEQYF.

This clonotype was observed many times. This chain joins TRBV7-6 and TRBJ2-2, with no clear D. The ends were cut back, 5 bases at V and 5 bases at J, with 9 bases in the middle. CDR3 length equals 13 residues. Germline V gene data show CDR1 as SGHVS and CDR2 as FNYEAQ. CDR3 amino acids: CASSPHGTGELFF. The CDR3 DNA reads as TGTGCCAGCAGCCCTCACGGTACCGGGGAGCTGTTTTTT.

To note about this clonotype: A much larger clone sits a single nucleotide away, making a read error possible. This rearrangement joins TRBV7-9 to TRBJ1-1, with 8 bases lining up with TRBD1. V lost 8 bases, J lost 2 bases, and 10 bases stayed unmatched. Germline V gene sequence: CDR1 SEHNR, CDR2 FQNEAQ (reference sequence). The CDR3 runs 15 residues. Here the CDR3 reads CASGKRQGINTEAFF. The CDR3 DNA reads TGTGCCAGCGGCAAAAGACAGGGGATAAACACTGAAGCTTTCTTT.

With respect to this clonotype: A much larger clone lies a single base off, so this may be a read error. The chain carries TRBV7-8 and TRBJ2-3; tentatively, D is TRBD1 (5 bases). Germline V gives CDR1 SGHVS, CDR2 FQNEAQ. The CDR3 has 15 residues. The CDR3 DNA sequence: TGTGCCGGCAGCTTAGCCCCGACAGAAACAGATACGCAGTATTTT. This gives the protein CAGSLAPTETDTQYF.

This clonotype was counted at least ten times. The CDR3 nucleotides read TGCGCCAGCAGCCAAGGTCGGGGGGGGCTTCCAGATACGCAGTATTTT. Its protein product is CASSQGRGGLPDTQYF. The chain uses TRBV4-1 and TRBJ2-3, with 8 bases lining up with TRBD2. The CDR3 loop spans 16 amino acids. The trim removed 1 base at V and 4 bases at J, leaving 7 bases unmatched. Germline-derived CDR1 and CDR2 are MGHRA and YSYEKL.

This clonotype was counted ten times or more. The chain recombines TRBV7-2 with TRBJ1-1; TRBD1 is a possible D gene (5 bases). V was clipped by 6 bases and J by 2 bases, with 10 bases between them. Germline loops: CDR1 SGHTA, CDR2 FQGNSA. CDR3 length equals 13 residues. DNA of the CDR3: TGTGCCAGCAGGCTTACAGGAAACACTGAAGCTTTCTTT. This gives the protein CASRLTGNTEAFF. Full variable domain (outside the CDR3, taken from reference TRBV7-2 and TRBJ1-1): GAGVSQSPSNKVTEKGKDVELRCDPISGHTALYWYRQSLGQGLEFLIYFQGNSAPDKSGLPSDRFSAERTGGSVSTLTIQRTQQEDSAVYLCASRLTGNTEAFFGQGTRLTVV.

The chain links TRBV7-6 to TRBJ2-2, with D perhaps assigned TRBD1 or TRBD2 (5 bases each). The CDR3 has 14 residues. From germline, CDR1 is SGHVS and CDR2 FNYEAQ. Trimming stripped 1 base from V and 7 bases from J, with 10 bases between. The CDR3 is CASSLEPRGGELFF. CDR3 coding DNA: TGTGCCAGCAGCTTAGAACCGAGGGGCGGGGAGCTGTTTTTT.

This clonotype has at least ten counts. At one of its ends the junction is not consistent with the germline gene, which may arise from a read error. The V call is TRBV5-1, the J call TRBJ2-7; tentative D call: TRBD2 (6 bases). The CDR3 covers 13 residues. Germline CDR1 reads SGHRS; CDR2 reads YFSETQ. In DNA, the CDR3 is TGTGCCAGCAGTTTAGCGGCCTCCTACGAGCAGTACTTC. Residues: CASSLAASYEQYF.

In its sample, this clonotype was seen a few times. The rearrangement links TRBV12-3 or TRBV12-4 to TRBJ2-2, with 10 bases lining up with TRBD1. The J segment lost 6 bases and the V segment lost 7 bases, leaving 8 bases of the junction unmatched. The CDR3 has 15 residues. CDR3 sequence: CASTLDRGYAGELFF. The DNA of the CDR3 is TGTGCCAGCACCCTGGACAGGGGGTACGCCGGGGAGCTGTTTTTT.

As for this clonotype: A read error may be the cause here, since a much bigger clone is one base away. The V and J genes are TRBV9 and TRBJ2-3; D ambiguous. The length of the CDR3 is 14 residues. CDR1 is SGDLS, CDR2 YYNGEE, per germline. V lost 5 bases to trimming and J lost 5 bases, with 15 bases between them. In nucleotides, the CDR3 is TGTGCCAGCAGGGTCAGTGGCGACTTAGATACGCAGTATTTT. Translating it yields CASRVSGDLDTQYF.

Turning to this clonotype: It may be a read error: a sequence one base away is much more abundant. V gene TRBV19 combines with J gene TRBJ1-5; D unclear. There are 15 residues in the CDR3. With 3 bases removed from V and 2 bases from J, the gap between germline ends came to 11 bases. CDR1 and CDR2 from the germline V gene are LNHDA and SQIVND (reference sequence). The CDR3 region is CASSIRARGNQPQHF. CDR3 coding DNA: TGTGCCAGTAGTATTAGGGCGCGGGGCAATCAGCCCCAGCATTTT. Combining the CDR3 with reference TRBV19 and TRBJ1-5 gives the whole variable domain DGGITQSPKYLFRKEGQNVTLSCEQNLNHDAMYWYRQDPGQGLRLIYYSQIVNDFQKGDIAEGYSVSREKKESFPLTVTSAQKNPTAFYLCASSIRARGNQPQHFGDGTRLSIL.

At least ten counts were recorded for this clonotype. The V call is TRBV29-1, the J call TRBJ2-5; weak D call: TRBD2 (6 bases). CDR3 length: 15 amino acids. The germline V gene has CDR1 SQVTM and CDR2 ANQGSEA. V was shortened by 0 bases and J by 2 bases, with 13 bases between the two germline ends. The CDR3 here is CSVEDGGSLQETQYF. As DNA, the CDR3 is TGCAGCGTTGAAGATGGGGGGTCTCTTCAAGAGACCCAGTACTTC. The whole variable domain, remainder taken from reference TRBV29-1 and TRBJ2-5, is SAVISQKPSRDICQRGTSLTIQCQVDSQVTMMFWYRQQPGQSLTLIATANQGSEATYESGFVIDKFPISRPNLTFSTLTVSNMSPEDSSIYLCSVEDGGSLQETQYFGPGTRLLVL.

This chain uses TRBV20-1 with TRBJ1-5; possibly TRBD1 for D (5 bases). V was cut by 4 bases and J by 3 bases, with 13 bases left in between. The CDR3 consists of 14 residues. CDR1 and CDR2 (germline): DFQATT, SNEGSKA (reference sequence). The CDR3 region is CSATLGGANQPQHF. Here the CDR3 DNA reads TGCAGTGCTACCCTAGGCGGGGCCAATCAGCCCCAGCATTTT.

The chain employs TRBV5-1 and TRBJ2-2; D possibly corresponds to TRBD2 (5 bases). The CDR3 totals 16 residues. Trimming removed 3 bases at V and 4 bases at J, with 16 bases between. Germline values: CDR1 SGHRS, CDR2 YFSETQ. The CDR3 nucleotides read TGCGCCAGCAGCTACAATTGGGGAGAAGGCACCGGGGAGCTGTTTTTT. The encoded protein is CASSYNWGEGTGELFF.

In regard to this clonotype: A much larger clone lies a single base off, so this may be a read error. V gene TRBV4-3 combines with J gene TRBJ2-7, with 12 bases aligning to TRBD1. CDR1 and CDR2 from the germline V gene are LGHNA and YSLEER. This CDR3 spans 15 amino acids. The CDR3 DNA follows: TGCGCCAGCAGCCACGATGGGACAGGGGGCTACGAGCAGTGCTTC. It translates to CASSHDGTGGYEQCF.

Worth noting for this clonotype: This may be a read error, as it is one base from a much larger clone. This chain connects TRBV20-1 to TRBJ2-7; D might be TRBD1 (5 bases). The CDR3 is 13 residues long. V was shortened by 3 bases and J by 2 bases, with 11 bases between the two germline ends. CDR1 is DFQATT and CDR2 is SNEGSKA in the germline V gene (reference sequence). DNA for the CDR3: TGCAGTGCTAGCGACAGTAAGACCTACGAGCAGTACTTC. Its translation is CSASDSKTYEQYF.